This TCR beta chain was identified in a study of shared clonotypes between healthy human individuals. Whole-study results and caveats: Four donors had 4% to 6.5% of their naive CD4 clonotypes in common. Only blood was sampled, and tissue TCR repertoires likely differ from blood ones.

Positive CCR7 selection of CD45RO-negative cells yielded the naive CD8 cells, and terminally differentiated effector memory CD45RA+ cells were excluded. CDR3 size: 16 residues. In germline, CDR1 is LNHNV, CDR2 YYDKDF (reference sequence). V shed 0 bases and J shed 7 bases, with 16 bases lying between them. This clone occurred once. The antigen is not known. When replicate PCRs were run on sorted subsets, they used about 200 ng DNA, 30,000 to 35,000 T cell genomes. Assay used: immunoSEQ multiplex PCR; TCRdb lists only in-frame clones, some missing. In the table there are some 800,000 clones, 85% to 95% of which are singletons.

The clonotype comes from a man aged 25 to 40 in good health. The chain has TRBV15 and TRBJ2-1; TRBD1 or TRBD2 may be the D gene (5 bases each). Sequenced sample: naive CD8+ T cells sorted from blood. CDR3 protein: CATSRDLPRDLNEQFF. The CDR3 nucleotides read TGTGCCACCAGCAGAGATCTTCCCCGGGACCTGAATGAGCAGTTCTTC.